Reported below is one T cell receptor (beta chain). In its sample, this clone was seen once. Its antigen target is currently unknown. Base-call qualities are not available, and no considerably larger clone is one nucleotide away. Other DNA sequences in the sample encode the same CDR3. The cohort consisted of fewer than 700 healthy bone marrow donors. At the time of sampling, all cohort members were nominally healthy, though unrecorded immune exposures were likely present. The donor was CMV seropositive and belonged to the group of a few hundred seropositive cohort members. A peripheral blood sample was collected from each donor, and TCR beta sequencing was performed on peripheral blood mononuclear cells. The Qiagen DNeasy Blood Extraction Kit was used to extract genomic DNA from the blood cell samples. This sample was included in a study of cytomegalovirus exposure and HLA in healthy donors (dated by TCRdb to about 2017). At the level of the whole study: An earlier analysis of a few hundred of the donors reported 276 Gb of sequence data and approximately 120 million unique TCR beta sequences obtained from some 170 million T cells. An early release covering about 600 HLA-typed donors comprised 250 to 350 gigabases of sequencing data and 85 million or so unique TCR sequences. Of the 300 to 500 genotyped donors, approximately 81% were placed in the genetic ancestry cluster associated with self-reported Caucasian donors. The aim of the study was to test whether cataloging public T cell receptors could identify signatures of past pathogen exposure. The study profiled the T cell repertoires of 666 subjects by immunosequencing and related them to cytomegalovirus serostatus. A separate validation cohort of more than 100 different subjects was used in addition to the roughly 670-subject first cohort. To predict cytomegalovirus infection status, the study brought together high-throughput TCR immunosequencing, statistical association of individual TCRs with disease status, and machine learning. A later analysis re-analyzed previously published TCR beta repertoires from 666 donors and added high-resolution HLA genotyping to study TCR occurrence patterns. The later analysis used no new phenotypic data to find candidate immune exposures, relying instead on TCR beta sequences and their occurrence across donors. An earlier analysis of approximately 580 of the donors used high-throughput TCR beta sequencing to judge whether each TCR beta V gene segment behaved as functional or pseudogenic. Donor age, sex, ethnicity and CMV serostatus were collected together with the repertoire data. A later genetic analysis took genome-wide SNP genotypes for about three fifths of the 666 donors and used that subset as a discovery cohort. All discovery cohort repertoires had been generated on a single sequencing platform. HLA typing covered class I and class II loci at four-digit resolution. The number of donors typed differed by locus, with roughly 629-640 for A, B, C, DRB1 and DQB1, more than 500 for DQA1, over 600 for DPA1, and 450 to 480 for DPB1. Roughly 5 DR-DQ haplotypes were handled as single units for association and clustering because linkage in the cohort was strong. On average, 235,054 unique TCR beta nucleotide sequences were sequenced per donor among 350 to 400 genotyped donors of the cohort, with approximately 18% of those sequences being non-productive. Broad study findings and their caveats: Roughly uniform sequencing depth across donors was assumed in presence/absence analyses, although this assumption may not hold. In a later genetic analysis, a missense DCLRE1C variant was associated with V-gene and J-gene trimming of TCR beta chains, and the association was replicated in an independent cohort. The study gave a list of 150 to 200 TCR beta chains associated with cytomegalovirus. At a false discovery rate of 0.05, a later analysis linked about 16,000 TCR beta sequences to specific HLA alleles. Most TCR sequences were seen in very few donors, while some public TCRs were found in many individuals. The cohort was sequenced for TCR beta chains only, and without alpha or paired-chain data the features that could be detected were limited. Because some donors lacked HLA typing at each locus, the association tests relied only on the typed subset. Compared with the roughly 700-donor mean, donors in an Asian-associated ancestry cluster had fewer N-insertions in productive TCRs, according to a later genetic analysis. According to a later analysis, parvovirus B19, influenza, CMV and Epstein-Barr virus appeared linked to several top co-occurrence clusters. In a later analysis, the rate of TCR association differed among HLA loci, with DRB1 alleles having the most associated TCRs and HLA-C alleles having the fewest. The only immune exposure information available for the cohort was CMV serostatus. In a later analysis, HLA-associated TCR beta chains showed more clonal expansion and lower generation probabilities than non-associated chains that were equally common. Because the 87-base-pair reads could not distinguish some IMGT-functional V segments, including TRBV6-2 and TRBV6-3, those segments were excluded. A further reported finding was that TCR beta sequences accurately predicted the HLA-A and HLA-B alleles for most subjects in the first cohort. It was suggested by the authors that the approach could potentially be generalized to other disease states and immunological phenotypes. Broadly in line with IMGT annotations, most TCR beta V segments showed up in productive rearrangements about 87% or about 30% of the time in an earlier analysis of roughly 590 of the donors. Because counts were too low, approximately 15 rarely observed V segments, including chromosome 9 orphons, were excluded from the earlier analysis of 500 to 700 of the donors. When HLA alleles, especially DR and DQ, strongly co-occurred, attributing TCR associations to individual alleles was difficult. Correlated functional status among segregating V segments might be attributable to linkage disequilibrium, but an unknown experimental factor could not be ruled out. A cluster of highly shared sequence variants was judged likely to be a technical artifact of the sequencing pipeline. Most CMV-associated TCR beta chains appeared to be HLA-restricted in a later analysis, and the HLA associations seemed to be driven largely by CMV exposure. The classifier was reported to diagnose cytomegalovirus status with high specificity and sensitivity in both the original cohort and the validation cohort. A few of the identified cytomegalovirus-associated TCR beta chains were confirmed in vitro to be specific for cytomegalovirus antigens.

Trimming takes 5 bases off V and 4 bases off J; junction bases not matched to a gene: 2. From cysteine to phenylalanine, the CDR3 is 13 amino acids long. Only the CDR3 DNA stays, 39 bases, in frame from base 1. Reading the germline V gene gives CDR1 MDHEN and CDR2 SYDVKM. Library method: the immunoSEQ multiplex PCR assay. The multiplex PCR relied on a mix of 60 forward primers for TCR Vbeta segments and 13 reverse primers for TCR Jbeta segments. The CDR3 region of rearranged TCR beta genes was amplified from genomic DNA with a multiplex PCR assay. The Illumina HiSeq System was used to sequence the amplified TCR beta libraries as 87-base-pair reads. In the authors' own workflow: Across the 600 to 700 repertoires, a later analysis counted 60 million to 90 million unique TCR beta chains, roughly 11 million of which were shared by at least two donors. A nearest-neighbor algorithm error-corrected the raw reads and collapsed the reads into unique sequences, merging closely related sequences to remove PCR and sequencing errors. CDR3 sequences were aligned to IMGT reference sequences to assign V, D and J gene segments. For a sequence to be retained, a match of at least six nucleotides to both a V gene segment and a J gene segment was required. Rearrangements were classified as productive when the CDR3 lacked stop codons and remained in frame with V and J, and all other rearrangements were classified as non-productive. Following IMGT convention, CDR3 was defined as the stretch from the second conserved V-encoded cysteine to the conserved J-encoded phenylalanine. The earlier analysis of about 590 of the donors excluded sequences that lacked an unambiguous match to a single V gene segment. An earlier analysis of over 450 of the donors classified V segments as functional when productive rearrangements were above 56.7% and as segregating when the standard deviation between donors was above 5%. To diagnose cytomegalovirus status from the catalog of TCR beta chain sequences, a statistical classification framework was built. V and J gene assignment, in a later analysis, came from comparing TCR nucleotide sequences with IMGT/GENE-DB human TR gene sequences. The TCRdist pipeline was used in a later analysis to assign CDR3 sequences and most-parsimonious VDJ recombination scenarios. In a later analysis, each TCR beta chain was defined by its CDR3 amino acid sequence together with its V-gene family, and reads without a unique V-gene family were excluded. A later analysis removed roughly 590 highly shared, low-generation-probability nucleotide sequences to deal with suspected cross-contamination and a sequencing artifact. A later analysis calculated a clonal expansion index for each public chain from normalized within-repertoire ranks of inferred template counts. In a later analysis, generation probabilities were computed using a VDJ recombination model fitted to out-of-frame rearrangements, and the results were checked against IGoR. A later analysis scored TCR-TCR, TCR-HLA and TCR-CMV co-occurrence with hypergeometric tests, applying a repertoire-size bias correction to TCR pairs. To estimate false discovery rates, a later analysis permuted the HLA or CMV assignments 20 times. In a later analysis, co-occurring TCRs were grouped using DBSCAN, and TCRdist sequence similarity was added for clustering within HLA-allele-positive subsets. For co-occurrence clustering, repertoires with fewer than 30,000 or more than 120,000 public chains were excluded, along with several repertoires with anomalous nucleotide sharing. The source is immuneACCESS, and TCRdb retained only in-frame sequences with V and J called. Part of the clones is not carried over; for the studies checked, unresolved V genes explain less than half of this, and the remainder is unexplained. For V, J and clone size, that table is used; D and trimming come from the DNA. The sample table contains 150,000 to 160,000 clones; only one count was recorded for about 80% of them. About 13% of the sample comes from the top ten.

This receptor was taken from a man aged 25-40 years in good health and CMV-seropositive. The sequenced material came from PBMCs. The V gene is TRBV28 and the J gene is TRBJ1-2, with 9 junctional bases fitting TRBD1. The DNA sequence follows: TGTGCCAGCAGTCAGGGACAGGGCTATGGCTACACCTTC. Translated, it reads CASSQGQGYGYTF.